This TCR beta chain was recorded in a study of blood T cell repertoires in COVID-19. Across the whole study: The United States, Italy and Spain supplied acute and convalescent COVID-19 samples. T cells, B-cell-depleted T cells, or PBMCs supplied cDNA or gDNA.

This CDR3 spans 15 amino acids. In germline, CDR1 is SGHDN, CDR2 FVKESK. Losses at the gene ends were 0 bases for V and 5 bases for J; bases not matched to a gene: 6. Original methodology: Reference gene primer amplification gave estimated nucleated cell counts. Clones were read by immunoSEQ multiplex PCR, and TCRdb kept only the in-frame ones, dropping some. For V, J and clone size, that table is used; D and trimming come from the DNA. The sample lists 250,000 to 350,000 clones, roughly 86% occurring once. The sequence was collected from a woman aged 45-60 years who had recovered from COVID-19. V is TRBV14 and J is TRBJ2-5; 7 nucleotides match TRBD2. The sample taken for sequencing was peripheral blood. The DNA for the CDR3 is TGTGCCAGCAGCCAAGATCGGGGGGTGGTGGAGACCCAGTACTTC. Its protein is CASSQDRGVVETQYF.